This is a list of T cell receptor beta chains from one sample in a study of T cells in Graves' hyperthyroidism and ophthalmopathy. TCRdb processed the multiplex PCR reads anew with MiXCR; each CDR3 protein has one entry. The repertoire holds hundreds of thousands of distinct CDR3 sequences, with under 15% as singletons. Sequenced material: blood. These receptors were obtained from a woman in her thirties or forties with Graves' ophthalmopathy. The CDR3 runs from the conserved cysteine through the conserved F or W. Each record gives: V gene, J gene, clone size, D gene, CDR3 DNA, CDR3 protein. The D gene is left open where the match is weak. A clone size is listed for some rows: how often the clone was seen (once, few, many), or a class if it is expanded.

>TRBV27|TRBJ2-7|few|-
TGTGCCAGCAGTTCCCAGGGGGGGGCCTACGAGCAGTACTTC
CASSSQGGAYEQYF
>TRBV6-5|TRBJ2-5|many|-
TGTGCCAGCAGTTACGGTATGGAGCAAGAGACCCAGTACTTC
CASSYGMEQETQYF
>TRBV19|TRBJ2-2|many|-
TGTGCCAGTAGTATCCAGGGCGGGCATTGGAACACCGGGGAGCTGTTTTTT
CASSIQGGHWNTGELFF
>TRBV4-2|TRBJ2-5|many|-
TGTGCCAGCAGCCAACTAAAACGGCTTGGAGAGACCCAGTACTTC
CASSQLKRLGETQYF
>TRBV28|TRBJ1-5|-|-
TGTGCCAGCAGTTTTTTGAACAGGGCGAATCAGCCCCAGCATTTT
CASSFLNRANQPQHF
>TRBV15|TRBJ1-2|many|-
TGTGCCACCAGCAGAGACAGGCTCTATGGCTACACCTTC
CATSRDRLYGYTF
>TRBV20-1|TRBJ2-2|-|-
TGCAGTGCTAGGCGGCCGGGGGAAAGCACCGGGGAGCTGTTTTTT
CSARRPGESTGELFF
>TRBV6-1|TRBJ2-7|-|TRBD2
TGTGCCATCAGTGAAAGCGGGACCCTCTACGAGCAGTACTTC
CAISESGTLYEQYF
>TRBV6-2/TRBV6-3|TRBJ2-4|-|TRBD1
TGTGCCAGCAGTTACTCGAGCCGACAGGGGAACATTCAGTACTTC
CASSYSSRQGNIQYF
>TRBV2|TRBJ2-7|-|TRBD2
TGTGCCAGCAGTGAACGGCTAGCGGGAGGCTACGAGCAGTACTTC
CASSERLAGGYEQYF
>TRBV20-1|TRBJ2-7|few|-
TGCAGTGCTAAAACTAGCAAACCCTACGAGCAGTACTTC
CSAKTSKPYEQYF
>TRBV15|TRBJ1-2|-|-
TGTGCCACCAGCAGCTTGGCCCGCGATGGCTACACCTTC
CATSSLARDGYTF
>TRBV6-1|TRBJ2-3|many|-
TGTGCCAGCCGTCGGGGTCGTACCTCAGATACGCAGTATTTT
CASRRGRTSDTQYF
>TRBV6-1|TRBJ1-1|-|-
TGTGCCAGCAGTGAGTTCAGGGTGAACACTGAAGCTTTCTTT
CASSEFRVNTEAFF
>TRBV11-1|TRBJ2-7|-|TRBD2
TGTGCCAGCAGCTCCCCTGAGGCGGGAGGGCCCTACGAGCAGTACTTC
CASSSPEAGGPYEQYF
>TRBV30|TRBJ1-5|many|-
TGTGCCTGGAGTGATGGACAAGCCCAGCCCCAGCATTTT
CAWSDGQAQPQHF
>TRBV6-1|TRBJ1-5|few|-
TGTGCCAGCAGTGCTACTTTCGACAGGTCATATAGCAATCAGCCCCAGCATTTT
CASSATFDRSYSNQPQHF
>TRBV10-3|TRBJ2-5|-|TRBD2
TGTGCCATCAGTGAGTCGAATCTAGCGGGAGAGACCCAGTACTTC
CAISESNLAGETQYF
>TRBV15|TRBJ2-7|many|-
TGTGCCACCAGCAGAGGGGAGAGCTCCTACGAGCAGTACTTC
CATSRGESSYEQYF
>TRBV11-2|TRBJ2-2|many|-
TGTGCCAGCAGCTCGGCGGGCCTTATCCACACCGGGGAGCTGTTTTTT
CASSSAGLIHTGELFF
>TRBV27|TRBJ2-3|-|-
TGTGCCAGCAAAGAATGGCGGGGCGGGATCGCAGATACGCAGTATTTT
CASKEWRGGIADTQYF
>TRBV6-5|TRBJ2-7|many|-
TGTGCCAGCAGTTACCCCGCCGGGTCCGAGGACTTC
CASSYPAGSEDF
>TRBV2|TRBJ1-3|-|-
TGTGCCAGCAGTCCGGAGTCTGGAAACACCATATATTTT
CASSPESGNTIYF
>TRBV20-1|TRBJ2-5|many|-
TGCAGTGCCACCTCTTCGGGGGTGGGAGAGACCCAGTACTTC
CSATSSGVGETQYF
>TRBV19|TRBJ2-2|many|TRBD1
TGTGCCAGTAGCCAGGGGGCTAGGGGCGCCGGGGAGCTGTTTTTT
CASSQGARGAGELFF
>TRBV29-1|TRBJ2-5|many|TRBD1
TGCAGCGGACGGGACAGCTCTTGGGTGACGACCCAGTACTTC
CSGRDSSWVTTQYF
>TRBV24-1|TRBJ2-2|few|-
TGTGCCACCAGTGATTTAGGGAGCGACACCGGGGAGCTGTTTTTT
CATSDLGSDTGELFF